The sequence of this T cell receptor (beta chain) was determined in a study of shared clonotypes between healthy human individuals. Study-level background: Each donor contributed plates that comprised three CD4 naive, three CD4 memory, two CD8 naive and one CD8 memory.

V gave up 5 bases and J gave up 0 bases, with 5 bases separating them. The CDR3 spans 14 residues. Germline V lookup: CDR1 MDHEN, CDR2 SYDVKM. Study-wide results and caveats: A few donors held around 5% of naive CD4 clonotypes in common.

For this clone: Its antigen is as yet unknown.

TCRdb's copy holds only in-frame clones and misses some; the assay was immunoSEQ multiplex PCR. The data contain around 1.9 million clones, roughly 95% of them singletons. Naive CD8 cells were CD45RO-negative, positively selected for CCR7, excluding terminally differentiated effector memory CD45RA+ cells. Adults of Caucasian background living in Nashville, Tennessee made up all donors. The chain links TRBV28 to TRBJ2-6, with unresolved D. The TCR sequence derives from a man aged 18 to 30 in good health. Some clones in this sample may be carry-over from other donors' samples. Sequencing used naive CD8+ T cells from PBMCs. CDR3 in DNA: TGTGCCAGCAGTGGGAACTCTGGGGCCAACGTCCTGACTTTC. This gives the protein CASSGNSGANVLTF.